This T cell receptor beta chain was captured in a study of metastatic and nonmetastatic thyroid tumors. Across the study: Repertoires from blood and tumor or nodule tissue of malignant and benign thyroid patients were compared.

As regards this clone: Its specificity is unknown. One end of the junction varies from germline; a read error may be responsible.

Points from the study as a whole: The study reportedly found significantly higher TCR beta diversity in malignant thyroid tumors than benign nodules, in blood and tumor.

In the source study's methods: The study's classifier, a distant-metastasis tool for papillary thyroid cancer, was built using CDR3 differences across clinicopathological groups. With MiXCR, TCRdb called clones anew from the PCR reads. These V and J calls derive from TCRdb rather than the authors' analysis. The sample contains approximately 12,000 clones, around 29% of which appear only once. Patients underwent thyroid surgery, and none had received any treatment before it. This clonotype was sampled from a male donor with papillary thyroid cancer or a benign thyroid nodule (not recorded which). Some clones in this sample may be carry-over from other donors' samples. Sample: tumor tissue.

The CDR3 reads CSADRGETVAFF. CDR3 bases: TGCAGTGCCGACAGGGGAGAGACTGTAGCTTTCTTT. The gene calls are TRBV20-1 and TRBJ1-1, with 8 nucleotides matching TRBD1. The CDR3 extends over 12 amino acids. The germline V gene encodes CDR1 DFQATT and CDR2 SNEGSKA (reference sequence).